This T cell receptor (beta chain) was sequenced in a study of T cell responses to AZD1222 COVID-19 vaccine. Overall study findings and caveats: Targeting of unmutated variant regions was reportedly seen in nearly half of spike-specific TCRs. White British ancestry dominated among donors, who included more females, and clonal diversity was possibly underestimated. Baseline testing showed seropositivity in only a handful of AZD1222 recipients.

On this clone: Its target is not known.

Germline V gene sequence: CDR1 KGHSH, CDR2 LQKENI. V was shortened by 3 bases and J by 2 bases, with 11 bases between the two germline ends. The CDR3 loop spans 14 amino acids. The protocol was immunoSEQ multiplex PCR, while the TCRdb copy is restricted to in-frame clones and leaves out a portion. Of 120,000 or so clones in the sample, roughly 93% were seen once. The origin of this receptor is an adult who received the AZD1222 COVID-19 vaccine. The chain employs TRBV18 and TRBJ2-7; the D gene could be TRBD1 or TRBD2 (5 bases each). The sequencing used peripheral blood, collected 28 days after the second AZD1222 dose. Written as DNA, the CDR3 is TGTGCCAGCTCACCGAGGGGTATGCCCTACGAGCAGTACTTC. It codes for CASSPRGMPYEQYF.